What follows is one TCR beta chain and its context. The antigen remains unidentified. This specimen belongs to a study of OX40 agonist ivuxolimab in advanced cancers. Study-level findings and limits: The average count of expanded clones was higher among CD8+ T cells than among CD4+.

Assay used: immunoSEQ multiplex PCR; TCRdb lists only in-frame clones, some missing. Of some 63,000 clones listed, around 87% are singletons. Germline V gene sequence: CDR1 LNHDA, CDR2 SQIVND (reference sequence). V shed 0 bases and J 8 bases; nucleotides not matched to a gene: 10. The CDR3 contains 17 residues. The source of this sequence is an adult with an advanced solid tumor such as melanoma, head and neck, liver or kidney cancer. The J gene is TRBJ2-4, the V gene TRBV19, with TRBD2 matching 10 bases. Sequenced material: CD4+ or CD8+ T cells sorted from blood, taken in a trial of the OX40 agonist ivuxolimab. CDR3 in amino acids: CASSIDWLAGVWDIQYF. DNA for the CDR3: TGTGCCAGTAGTATAGATTGGCTAGCGGGAGTATGGGACATTCAGTACTTC.